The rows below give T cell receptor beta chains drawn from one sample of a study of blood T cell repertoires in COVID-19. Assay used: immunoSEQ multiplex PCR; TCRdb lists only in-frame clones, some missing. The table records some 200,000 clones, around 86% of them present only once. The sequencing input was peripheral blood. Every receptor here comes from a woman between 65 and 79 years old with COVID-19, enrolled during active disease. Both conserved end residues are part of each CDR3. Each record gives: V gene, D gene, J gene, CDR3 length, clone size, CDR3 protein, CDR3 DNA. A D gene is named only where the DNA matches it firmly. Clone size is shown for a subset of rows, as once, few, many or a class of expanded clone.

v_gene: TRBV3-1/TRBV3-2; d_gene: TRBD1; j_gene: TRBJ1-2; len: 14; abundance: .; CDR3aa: CASSQGDRGYGYTF; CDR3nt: TGTGCCAGCAGCCAAGGAGACAGGGGCTATGGCTACACCTTC
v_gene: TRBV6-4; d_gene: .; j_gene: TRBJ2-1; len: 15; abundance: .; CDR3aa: CARGWRDPPYNEQFF; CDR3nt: TGTGCTCGGGGCTGGCGGGATCCTCCCTACAATGAGCAGTTCTTC
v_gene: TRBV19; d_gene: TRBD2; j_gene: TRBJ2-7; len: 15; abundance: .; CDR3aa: CASSRASGRIYEQYF; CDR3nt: TGTGCCAGTAGCAGGGCGAGCGGGAGGATCTACGAGCAGTACTTC
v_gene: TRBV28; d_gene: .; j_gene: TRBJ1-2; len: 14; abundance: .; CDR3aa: CASTKGPGDYGYTF; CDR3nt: TGTGCCAGTACAAAGGGGCCGGGGGACTATGGCTACACCTTC
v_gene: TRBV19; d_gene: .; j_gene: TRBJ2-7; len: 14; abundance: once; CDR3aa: CASSITVFAYEQYF; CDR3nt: TGTGCCAGTAGTATAACAGTTTTCGCCTACGAGCAGTACTTC
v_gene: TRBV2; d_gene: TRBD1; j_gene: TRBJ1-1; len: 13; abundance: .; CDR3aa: CASTRQGNTEAFF; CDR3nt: TGTGCCAGCACCAGACAGGGAAACACTGAAGCTTTCTTT
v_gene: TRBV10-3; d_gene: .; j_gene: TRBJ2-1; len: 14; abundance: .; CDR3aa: CAISDGVSYNEQFF; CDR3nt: TGTGCCATCAGTGATGGAGTCTCCTACAATGAGCAGTTCTTC
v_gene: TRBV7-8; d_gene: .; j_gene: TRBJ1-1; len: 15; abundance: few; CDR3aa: CASSLGLGGNTEAFF; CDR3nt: TGTGCCAGCAGCTTAGGCCTAGGGGGGAACACTGAAGCTTTCTTT
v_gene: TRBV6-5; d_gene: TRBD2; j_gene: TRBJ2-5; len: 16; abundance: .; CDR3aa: CASSSLAGGAGETQYF; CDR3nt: TGTGCCAGCAGTTCTCTAGCGGGAGGGGCGGGAGAGACCCAGTACTTC
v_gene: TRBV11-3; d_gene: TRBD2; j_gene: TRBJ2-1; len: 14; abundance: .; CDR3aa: CASSFGGSVNEQFF; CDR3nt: TGTGCCAGCAGCTTTGGCGGGAGTGTAAATGAGCAGTTCTTC
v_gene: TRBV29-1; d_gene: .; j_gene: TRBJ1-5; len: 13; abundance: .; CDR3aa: CSVAGDSNQPQHF; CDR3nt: TGCAGCGTTGCAGGGGATAGCAATCAGCCCCAGCATTTT
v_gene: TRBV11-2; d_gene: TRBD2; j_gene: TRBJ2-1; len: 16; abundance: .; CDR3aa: CASSLSMTGGLYEQFF; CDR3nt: TGTGCCAGCAGCTTAAGTATGACGGGAGGGCTCTATGAGCAGTTCTTC
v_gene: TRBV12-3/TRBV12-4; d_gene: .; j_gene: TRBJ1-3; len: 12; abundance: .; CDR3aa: CASRGTGNTIYF; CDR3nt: TGTGCCAGTCGAGGGACTGGAAACACCATATATTTT
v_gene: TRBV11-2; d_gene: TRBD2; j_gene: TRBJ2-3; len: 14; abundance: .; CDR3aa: CASTPPGGKYTQYF; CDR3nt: TGTGCCAGCACCCCTCCGGGAGGAAAATATACGCAGTATTTT
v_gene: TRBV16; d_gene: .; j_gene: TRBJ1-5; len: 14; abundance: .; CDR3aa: CASSQNGGGQPQHF; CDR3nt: TGTGCCAGCAGCCAAAACGGGGGAGGGCAGCCCCAACATTTT
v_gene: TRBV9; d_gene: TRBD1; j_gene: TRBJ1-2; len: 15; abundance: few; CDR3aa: CASSPRQGSNYGYTF; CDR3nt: TGTGCCAGCAGCCCGAGACAGGGGTCTAACTATGGCTACACCTTC
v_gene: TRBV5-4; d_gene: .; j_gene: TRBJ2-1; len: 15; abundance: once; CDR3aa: CASTHTGKTYNEQFF; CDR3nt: TGTGCCAGCACTCACACCGGGAAAACCTACAATGAGCAGTTCTTC
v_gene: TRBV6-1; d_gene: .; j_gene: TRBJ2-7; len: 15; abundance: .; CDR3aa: CASSSNLQNSYEQYF; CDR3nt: TGTGCCAGCAGTTCAAATCTACAGAATTCCTACGAGCAGTACTTC
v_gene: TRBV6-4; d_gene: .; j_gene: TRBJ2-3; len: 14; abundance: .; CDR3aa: CASSVGGSTDTQYF; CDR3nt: TGTGCCAGCAGTGTAGGTGGGAGTACAGATACGCAGTATTTT
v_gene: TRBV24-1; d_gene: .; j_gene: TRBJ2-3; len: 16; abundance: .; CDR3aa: CATSDLPGVGTDTQYF; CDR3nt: TGTGCCACCAGTGATTTGCCGGGGGTAGGCACAGATACGCAGTATTTT
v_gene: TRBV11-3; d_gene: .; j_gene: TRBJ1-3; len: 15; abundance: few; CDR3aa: CASSPGSLGGNTIYF; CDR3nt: TGTGCCAGCAGCCCGGGAAGTCTGGGAGGAAACACCATATATTTT
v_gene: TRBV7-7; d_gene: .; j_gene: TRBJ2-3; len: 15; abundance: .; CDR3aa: CASSPGLTGTDTQYF; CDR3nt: TGTGCCAGCAGCCCAGGACTCACGGGCACAGATACGCAGTATTTT
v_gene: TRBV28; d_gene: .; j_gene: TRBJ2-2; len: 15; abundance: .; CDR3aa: CASSFRGAGTGELFF; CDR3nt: TGTGCCAGCAGTTTCAGGGGGGCAGGCACCGGGGAGCTGTTTTTT
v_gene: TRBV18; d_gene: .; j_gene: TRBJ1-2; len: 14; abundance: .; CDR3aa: CASSPDRGGYGYTF; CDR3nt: TGTGCCAGCTCACCAGACAGAGGCGGCTATGGCTACACCTTC
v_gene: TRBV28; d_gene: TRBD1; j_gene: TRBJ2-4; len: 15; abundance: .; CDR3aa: CASSSKTGDGSIQYF; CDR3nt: TGTGCCAGCAGTTCTAAGACAGGGGATGGGTCCATTCAGTACTTC
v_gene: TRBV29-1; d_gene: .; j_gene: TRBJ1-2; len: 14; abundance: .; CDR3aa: CSVREGSNTYGYTF; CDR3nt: TGCAGCGTTCGGGAGGGGTCGAACACGTATGGCTACACCTTC
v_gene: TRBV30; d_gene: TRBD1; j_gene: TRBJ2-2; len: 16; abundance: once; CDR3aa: CAWGASGTGYPGELFF; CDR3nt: TGTGCCTGGGGAGCCTCGGGGACAGGGTACCCCGGGGAGCTGTTTTTT
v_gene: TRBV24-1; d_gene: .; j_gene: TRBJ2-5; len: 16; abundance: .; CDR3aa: CATSDPSRPDWETQYF; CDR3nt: TGTGCCACCAGTGACCCCAGTCGTCCTGACTGGGAGACCCAGTACTTC
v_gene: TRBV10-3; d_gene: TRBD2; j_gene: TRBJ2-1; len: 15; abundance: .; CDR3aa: CAISGGLAGENEQFF; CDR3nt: TGTGCCATCAGTGGGGGACTAGCGGGAGAGAATGAGCAGTTCTTC
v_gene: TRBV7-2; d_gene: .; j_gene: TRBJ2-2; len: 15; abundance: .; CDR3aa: CASSCSCGHTGELFF; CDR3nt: TGTGCCAGCAGCTGTAGTTGCGGGCACACCGGGGAGCTGTTTTTT
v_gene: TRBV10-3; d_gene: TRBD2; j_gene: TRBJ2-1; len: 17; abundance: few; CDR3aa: CAISSPGTSGRADEQFF; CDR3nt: TGTGCCATCAGTAGTCCCGGGACTAGCGGGAGGGCCGATGAGCAGTTCTTC
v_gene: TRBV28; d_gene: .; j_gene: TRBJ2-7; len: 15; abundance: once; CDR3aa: CASSQVRGSSYEQYF; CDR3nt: TGTGCCAGCAGTCAAGTAAGGGGCAGCTCCTACGAGCAGTACTTC
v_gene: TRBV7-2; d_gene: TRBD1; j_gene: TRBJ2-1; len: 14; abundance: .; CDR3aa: CASKRDRVNNEQFF; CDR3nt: TGTGCCAGCAAGCGGGACAGGGTGAACAATGAGCAGTTCTTC
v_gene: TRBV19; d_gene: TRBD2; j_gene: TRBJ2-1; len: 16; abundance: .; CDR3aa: CASRATLAGVYNEQFF; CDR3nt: TGTGCCAGTAGAGCAACCCTAGCGGGAGTCTACAATGAGCAGTTCTTC
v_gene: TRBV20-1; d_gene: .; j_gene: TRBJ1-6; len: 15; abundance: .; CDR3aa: CSASPAHAGNSPLHF; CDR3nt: TGCAGTGCTAGTCCGGCCCACGCGGGTAATTCACCCCTCCACTTT